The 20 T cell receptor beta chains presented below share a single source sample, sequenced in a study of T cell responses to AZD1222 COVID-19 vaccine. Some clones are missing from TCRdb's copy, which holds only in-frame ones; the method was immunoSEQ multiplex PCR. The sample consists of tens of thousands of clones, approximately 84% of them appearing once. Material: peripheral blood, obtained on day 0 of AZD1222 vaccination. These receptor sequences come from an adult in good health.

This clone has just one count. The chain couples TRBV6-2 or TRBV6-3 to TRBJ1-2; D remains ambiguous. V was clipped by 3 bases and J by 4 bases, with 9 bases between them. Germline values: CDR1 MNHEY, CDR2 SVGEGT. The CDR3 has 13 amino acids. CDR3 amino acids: CASSYGRSYGYTF. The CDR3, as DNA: TGTGCCAGCAGTTATGGGCGGTCCTATGGCTACACCTTC.

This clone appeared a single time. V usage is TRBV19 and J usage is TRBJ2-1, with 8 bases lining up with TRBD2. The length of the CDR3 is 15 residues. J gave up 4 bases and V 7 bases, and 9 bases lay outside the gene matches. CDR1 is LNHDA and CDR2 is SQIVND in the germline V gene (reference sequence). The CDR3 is CASTLTSGRYNEQFF. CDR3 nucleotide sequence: TGTGCCAGTACCCTTACTAGCGGTAGATACAATGAGCAGTTCTTC. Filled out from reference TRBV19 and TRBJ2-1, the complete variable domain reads DGGITQSPKYLFRKEGQNVTLSCEQNLNHDAMYWYRQDPGQGLRLIYYSQIVNDFQKGDIAEGYSVSREKKESFPLTVTSAQKNPTAFYLCASTLTSGRYNEQFFGPGTRLTVL.

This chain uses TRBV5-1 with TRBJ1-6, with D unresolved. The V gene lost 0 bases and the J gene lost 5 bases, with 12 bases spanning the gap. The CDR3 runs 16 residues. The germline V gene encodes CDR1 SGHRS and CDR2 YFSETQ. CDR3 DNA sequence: TGCGCCAGCAGCTTGGGTTTTCTAGCGGATAATTCACCCCTCCACTTT. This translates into CASSLGFLADNSPLHF.

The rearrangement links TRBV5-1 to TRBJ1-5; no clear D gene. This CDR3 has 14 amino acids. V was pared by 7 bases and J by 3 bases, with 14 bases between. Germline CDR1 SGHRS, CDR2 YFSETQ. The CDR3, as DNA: TGCGCCAGCTGCCCCCCGTGGCCCAATCAGCCCCAGCATTTT. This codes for CASCPPWPNQPQHF.

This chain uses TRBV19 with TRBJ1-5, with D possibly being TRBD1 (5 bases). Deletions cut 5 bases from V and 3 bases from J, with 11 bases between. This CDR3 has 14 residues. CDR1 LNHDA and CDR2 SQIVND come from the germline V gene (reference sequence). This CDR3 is CASSQGRYNQPQHF. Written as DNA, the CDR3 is TGTGCCAGTAGTCAGGGACGGTACAATCAGCCCCAGCATTTT.

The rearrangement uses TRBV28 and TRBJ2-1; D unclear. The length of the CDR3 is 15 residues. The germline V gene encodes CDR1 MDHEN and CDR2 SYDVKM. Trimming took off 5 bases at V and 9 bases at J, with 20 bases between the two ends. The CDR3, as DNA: TGTGCCAGCAGTCCGAGCGTTCCTCCCTTTCTTGAGCAGTTCTTC. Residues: CASSPSVPPFLEQFF. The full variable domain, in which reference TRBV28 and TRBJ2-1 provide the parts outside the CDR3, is DVKVTQSSRYLVKRTGEKVFLECVQDMDHENMFWYRQDPGLGLRLIYFSYDVKMKEKGDIPEGYSVSREKKERFSLILESASTNQTSMYLCASSPSVPPFLEQFFGPGTRLTVL.

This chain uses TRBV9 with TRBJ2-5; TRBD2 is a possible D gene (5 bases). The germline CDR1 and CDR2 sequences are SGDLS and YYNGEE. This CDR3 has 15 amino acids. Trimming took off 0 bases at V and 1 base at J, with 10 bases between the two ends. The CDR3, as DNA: TGTGCCAGCAGCGTAGGAGGGAGCGCCCAAGAGACCCAGTACTTC. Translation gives CASSVGGSAQETQYF.

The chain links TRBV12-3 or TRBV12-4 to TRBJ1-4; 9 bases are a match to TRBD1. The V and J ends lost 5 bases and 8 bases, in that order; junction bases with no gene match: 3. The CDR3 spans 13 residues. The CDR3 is CASSVDRGEKLFF. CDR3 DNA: TGTGCCAGCAGTGTAGACAGGGGGGAAAAACTGTTTTTT.

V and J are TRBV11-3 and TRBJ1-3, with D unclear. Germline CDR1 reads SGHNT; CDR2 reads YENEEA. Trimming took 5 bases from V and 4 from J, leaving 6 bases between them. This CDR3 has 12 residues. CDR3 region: CASSPRGNTIYF. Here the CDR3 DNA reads TGTGCCAGCAGCCCCAGAGGAAACACCATATATTTT.

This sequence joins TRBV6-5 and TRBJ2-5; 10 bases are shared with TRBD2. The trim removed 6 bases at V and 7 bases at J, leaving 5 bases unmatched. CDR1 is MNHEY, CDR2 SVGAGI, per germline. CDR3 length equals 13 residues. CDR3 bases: TGTGCCAGCAGCCCCCAGCGGGGGGGGACCCAGTACTTC. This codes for CASSPQRGGTQYF.

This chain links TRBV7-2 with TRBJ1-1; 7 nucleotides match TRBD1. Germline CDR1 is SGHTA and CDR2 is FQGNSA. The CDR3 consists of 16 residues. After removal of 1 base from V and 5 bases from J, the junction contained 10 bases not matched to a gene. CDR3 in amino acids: CASSLGRLTGQTEAFF. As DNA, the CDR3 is TGTGCCAGCAGCTTAGGTCGGTTGACAGGGCAGACTGAAGCTTTCTTT.

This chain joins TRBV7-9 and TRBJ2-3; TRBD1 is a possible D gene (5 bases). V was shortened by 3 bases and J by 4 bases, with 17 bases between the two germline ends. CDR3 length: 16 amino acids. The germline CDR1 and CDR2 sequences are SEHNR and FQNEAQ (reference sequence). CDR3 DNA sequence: TGTGCCAGCAGCTTTGGAGACAGCCAATTGGCAGATACGCAGTATTTT. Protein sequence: CASSFGDSQLADTQYF.

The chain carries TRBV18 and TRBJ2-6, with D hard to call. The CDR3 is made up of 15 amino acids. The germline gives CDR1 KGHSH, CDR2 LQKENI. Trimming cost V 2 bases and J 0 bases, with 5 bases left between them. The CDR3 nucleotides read TGTGCCAGCTCACCAGACATCTCTGGGGCCAACGTCCTGACTTTC. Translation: CASSPDISGANVLTF.

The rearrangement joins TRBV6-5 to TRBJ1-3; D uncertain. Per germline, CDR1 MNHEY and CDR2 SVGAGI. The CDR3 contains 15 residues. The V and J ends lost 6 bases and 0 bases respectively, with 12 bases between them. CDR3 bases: TGTGCCAGCAGGATAGAGCGAGACTCTGGAAACACCATATATTTT. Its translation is CASRIERDSGNTIYF.

The CDR3 DNA is TGTGCCAGCAGCTTGAGGGTGGCCACTTCCCCAGATACGCAGTATTTT. It translates to CASSLRVATSPDTQYF. The chain has TRBV5-4 and TRBJ2-3; D is uncertain. Per germline, CDR1 SGHNT and CDR2 YYREEE (reference sequence). This CDR3 has 16 amino acids. The V end lost 1 base, the J end lost 4 bases, and 16 bases lay between the germline ends.

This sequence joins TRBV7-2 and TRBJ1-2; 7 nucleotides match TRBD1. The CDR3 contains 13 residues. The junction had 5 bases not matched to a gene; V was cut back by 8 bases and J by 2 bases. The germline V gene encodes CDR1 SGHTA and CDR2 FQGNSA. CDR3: CASGDRINYGYTF. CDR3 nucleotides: TGTGCCAGCGGGGACAGAATAAACTATGGCTACACCTTC. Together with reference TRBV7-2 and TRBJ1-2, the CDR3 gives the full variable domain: GAGVSQSPSNKVTEKGKDVELRCDPISGHTALYWYRQSLGQGLEFLIYFQGNSAPDKSGLPSDRFSAERTGGSVSTLTIQRTQQEDSAVYLCASGDRINYGYTFGSGTRLTVV.

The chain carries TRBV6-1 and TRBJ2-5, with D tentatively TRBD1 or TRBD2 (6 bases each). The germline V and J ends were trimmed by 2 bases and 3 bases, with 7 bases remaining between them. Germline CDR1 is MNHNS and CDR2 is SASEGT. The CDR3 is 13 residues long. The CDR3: CASSERGEETQYF. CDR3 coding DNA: TGTGCCAGCAGTGAAAGGGGGGAAGAGACCCAGTACTTC.

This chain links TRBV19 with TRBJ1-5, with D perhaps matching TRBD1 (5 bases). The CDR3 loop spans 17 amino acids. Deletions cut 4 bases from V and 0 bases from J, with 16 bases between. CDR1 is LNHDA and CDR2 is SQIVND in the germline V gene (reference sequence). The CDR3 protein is CASSTTGTDSSNQPQHF. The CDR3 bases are TGTGCCAGTAGTACTACCGGGACGGACTCTAGCAATCAGCCCCAGCATTTT.

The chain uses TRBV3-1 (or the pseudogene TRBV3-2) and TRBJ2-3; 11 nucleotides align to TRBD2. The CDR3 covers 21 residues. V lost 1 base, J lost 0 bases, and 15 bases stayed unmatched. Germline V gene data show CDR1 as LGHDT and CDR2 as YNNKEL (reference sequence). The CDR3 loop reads CASSQGPAGTSGGPSTDTQYF. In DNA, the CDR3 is TGTGCCAGCAGCCAAGGGCCGGCCGGGACTAGCGGTGGTCCTAGCACAGATACGCAGTATTTT.

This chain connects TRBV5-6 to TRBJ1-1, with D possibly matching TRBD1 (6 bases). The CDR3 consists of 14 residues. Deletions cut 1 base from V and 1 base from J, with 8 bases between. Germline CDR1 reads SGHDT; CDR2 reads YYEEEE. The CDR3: CASSLTGWNTEAFF. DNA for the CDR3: TGTGCCAGCAGCTTGACAGGGTGGAACACTGAAGCTTTCTTT.